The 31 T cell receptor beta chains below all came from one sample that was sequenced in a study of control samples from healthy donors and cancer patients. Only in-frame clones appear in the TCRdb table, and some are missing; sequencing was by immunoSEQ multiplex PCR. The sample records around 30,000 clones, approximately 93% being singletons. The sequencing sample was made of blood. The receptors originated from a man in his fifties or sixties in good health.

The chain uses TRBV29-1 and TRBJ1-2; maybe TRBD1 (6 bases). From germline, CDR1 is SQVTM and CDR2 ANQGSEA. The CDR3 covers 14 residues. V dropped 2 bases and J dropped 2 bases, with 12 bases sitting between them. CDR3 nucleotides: TGCAGCGTTGAAAAACACAGGGTCAACTATGGCTACACCTTC. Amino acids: CSVEKHRVNYGYTF.

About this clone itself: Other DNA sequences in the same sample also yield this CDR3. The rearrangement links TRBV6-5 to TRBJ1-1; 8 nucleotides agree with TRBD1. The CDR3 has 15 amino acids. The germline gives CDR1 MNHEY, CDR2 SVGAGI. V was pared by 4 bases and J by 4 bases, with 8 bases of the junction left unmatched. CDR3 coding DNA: TGTGCCAGCAGTTTACACCACAGGGGGGTCACTGAAGCTTTCTTT. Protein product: CASSLHHRGVTEAFF.

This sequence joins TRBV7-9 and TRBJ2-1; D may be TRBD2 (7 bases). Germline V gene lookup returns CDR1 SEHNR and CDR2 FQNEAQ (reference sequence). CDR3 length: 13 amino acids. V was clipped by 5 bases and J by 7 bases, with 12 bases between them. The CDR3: CASSQRGGNEQFF. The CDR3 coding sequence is TGTGCCAGCAGCCAGAGGGGGGGGAATGAGCAGTTCTTC.

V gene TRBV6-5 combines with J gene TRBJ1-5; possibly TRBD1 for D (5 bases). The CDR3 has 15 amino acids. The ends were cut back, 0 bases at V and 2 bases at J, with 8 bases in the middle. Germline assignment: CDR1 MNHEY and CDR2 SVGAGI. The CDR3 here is CASSYSQGGNQPQHF. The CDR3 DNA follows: TGTGCCAGCAGTTACTCCCAGGGTGGCAATCAGCCCCAGCATTTT.

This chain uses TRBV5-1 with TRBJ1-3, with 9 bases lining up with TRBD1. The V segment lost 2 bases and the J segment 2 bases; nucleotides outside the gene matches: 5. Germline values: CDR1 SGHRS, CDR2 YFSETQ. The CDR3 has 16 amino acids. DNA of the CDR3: TGCGCCAGCAGCTTCTGGGGGACAGGGACTGGAAACACCATATATTTT. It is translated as CASSFWGTGTGNTIYF.

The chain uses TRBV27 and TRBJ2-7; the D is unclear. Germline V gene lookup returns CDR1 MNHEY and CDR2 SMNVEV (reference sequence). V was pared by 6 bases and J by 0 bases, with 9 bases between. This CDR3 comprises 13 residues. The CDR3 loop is CASRSTNSYEQYF. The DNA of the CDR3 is TGTGCCAGCAGGTCGACAAACTCCTACGAGCAGTACTTC.

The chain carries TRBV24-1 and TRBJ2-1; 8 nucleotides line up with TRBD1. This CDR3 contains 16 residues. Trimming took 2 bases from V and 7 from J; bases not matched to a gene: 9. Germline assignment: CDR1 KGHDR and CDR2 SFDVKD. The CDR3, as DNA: TGTGCCACCAGTGATTCCACACGGACAGGGAGGAATGAGCAGTTCTTC. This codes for CATSDSTRTGRNEQFF.

CDR3 in DNA: TGTGCCAGCAGCCAAGTAGAGGGGGGTAGCCGGCAGCCCCAGCATTTT. It specifies CASSQVEGGSRQPQHF. The V and J genes are TRBV4-2 and TRBJ1-5, with D perhaps TRBD1 (6 bases). Germline-derived CDR1 and CDR2 are LGHNA and YNFKEQ. This CDR3 contains 16 residues. Trimming shortened V by 1 base and J by 7 bases, and 17 bases separated the two germline ends.

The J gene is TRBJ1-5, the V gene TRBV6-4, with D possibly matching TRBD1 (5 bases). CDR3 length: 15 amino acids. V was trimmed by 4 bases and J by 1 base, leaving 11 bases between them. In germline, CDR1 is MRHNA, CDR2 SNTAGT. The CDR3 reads CASSVEGTSNQPQHF. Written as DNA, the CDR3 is TGTGCCAGCAGTGTTGAAGGGACGAGCAATCAGCCCCAGCATTTT.

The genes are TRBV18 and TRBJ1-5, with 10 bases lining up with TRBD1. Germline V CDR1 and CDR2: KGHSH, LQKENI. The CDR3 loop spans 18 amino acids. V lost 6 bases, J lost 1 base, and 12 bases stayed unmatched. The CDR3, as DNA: TGTGCCAGCTCGATCGGGGACAGGGGTTTGGGAAGCAATCAGCCCCAGCATTTT. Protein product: CASSIGDRGLGSNQPQHF.

The CDR3 loop reads CATRQGYSNQPQHF. CDR3 coding DNA: TGTGCCACCCGACAGGGCTATAGCAATCAGCCCCAGCATTTT. The rearrangement uses TRBV19 and TRBJ1-5; 7 bases agree with TRBD1. The CDR3 contains 14 residues. V shed 10 bases, J shed 0 bases, and the junction held 6 bases outside the gene matches. Germline assignment: CDR1 LNHDA and CDR2 SQIVND (reference sequence).

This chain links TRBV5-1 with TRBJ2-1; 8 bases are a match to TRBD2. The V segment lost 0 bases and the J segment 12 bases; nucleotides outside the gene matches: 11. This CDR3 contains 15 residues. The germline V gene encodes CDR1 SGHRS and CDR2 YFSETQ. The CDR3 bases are TGCGCCAGCAGCTTGGGCCTAGCGGGCTTGGAGGGGCAGTTCTTC. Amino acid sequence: CASSLGLAGLEGQFF. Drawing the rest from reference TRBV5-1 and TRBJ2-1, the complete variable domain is KAGVTQTPRYLIKTRGQQVTLSCSPISGHRSVSWYQQTPGQGLQFLFEYFSETQRNKGNFPGRFSGRQFSNSRSEMNVSTLELGDSALYLCASSLGLAGLEGQFFGPGTRLTVL.

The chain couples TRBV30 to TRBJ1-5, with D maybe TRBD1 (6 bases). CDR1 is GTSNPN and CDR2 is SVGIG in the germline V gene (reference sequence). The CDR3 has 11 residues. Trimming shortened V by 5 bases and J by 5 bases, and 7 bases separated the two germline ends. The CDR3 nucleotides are TGTGCCTGGCAGGGGTATCAGCCCCAGCATTTT. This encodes CAWQGYQPQHF.

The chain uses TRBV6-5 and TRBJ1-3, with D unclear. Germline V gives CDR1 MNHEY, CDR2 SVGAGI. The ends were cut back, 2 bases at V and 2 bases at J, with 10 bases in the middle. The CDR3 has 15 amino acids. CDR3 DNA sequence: TGTGCCAGCAGTTACGGGAGTTTGCCTGGAAACACCATATATTTT. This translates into CASSYGSLPGNTIYF.

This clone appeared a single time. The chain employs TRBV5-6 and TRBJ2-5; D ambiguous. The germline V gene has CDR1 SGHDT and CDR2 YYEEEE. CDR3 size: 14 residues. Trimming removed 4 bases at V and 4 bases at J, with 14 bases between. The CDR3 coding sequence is TGTGCCAGCAGCCGAGTTCGCGGTATAGAGACCCAGTACTTC. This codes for CASSRVRGIETQYF. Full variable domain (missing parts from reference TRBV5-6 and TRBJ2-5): DAGVTQSPTHLIKTRGQQVTLRCSPKSGHDTVSWYQQALGQGPQFIFQYYEEEERQRGNFPDRFSGHQFPNYSSELNVNALLLGDSALYLCASSRVRGIETQYFGPGTRLLVL.

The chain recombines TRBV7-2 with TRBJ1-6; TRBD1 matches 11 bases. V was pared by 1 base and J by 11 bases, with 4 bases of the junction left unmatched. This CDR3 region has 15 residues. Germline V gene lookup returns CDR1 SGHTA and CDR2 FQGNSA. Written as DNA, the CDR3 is TGTGCCAGCAGCTTAGGGACAGGGGGCGGGACACCCCTCCACTTT. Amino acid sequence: CASSLGTGGGTPLHF.

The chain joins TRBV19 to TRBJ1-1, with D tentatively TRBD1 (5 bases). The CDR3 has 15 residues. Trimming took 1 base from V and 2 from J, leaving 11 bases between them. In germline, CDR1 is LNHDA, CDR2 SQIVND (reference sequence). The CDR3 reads CASSIGGGGNTEAFF. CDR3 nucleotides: TGTGCCAGTAGTATAGGAGGCGGGGGAAACACTGAAGCTTTCTTT.

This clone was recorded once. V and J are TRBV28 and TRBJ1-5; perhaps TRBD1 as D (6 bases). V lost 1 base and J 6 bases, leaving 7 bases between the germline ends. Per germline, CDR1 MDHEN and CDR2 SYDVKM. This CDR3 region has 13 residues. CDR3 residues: CASSLFRGQPQHF. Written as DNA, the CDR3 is TGTGCCAGCAGTTTATTCAGGGGTCAGCCCCAGCATTTT.

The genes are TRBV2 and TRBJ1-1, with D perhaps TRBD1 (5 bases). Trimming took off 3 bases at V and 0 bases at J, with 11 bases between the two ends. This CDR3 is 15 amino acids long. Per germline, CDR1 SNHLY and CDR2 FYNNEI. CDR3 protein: CASSDPGRMNTEAFF. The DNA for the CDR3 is TGTGCCAGCAGTGACCCAGGGAGGATGAACACTGAAGCTTTCTTT.

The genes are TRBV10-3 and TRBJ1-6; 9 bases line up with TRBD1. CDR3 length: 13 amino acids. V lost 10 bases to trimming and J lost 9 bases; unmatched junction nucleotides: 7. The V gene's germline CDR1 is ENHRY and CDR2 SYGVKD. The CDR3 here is CATTGGSGSPLHF. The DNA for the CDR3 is TGTGCCACGACAGGGGGGTCAGGTTCACCCCTCCACTTT.

CDR3 protein: CASSYSRGDGEAFF. CDR3 in DNA: TGTGCCAGCAGTTACTCACGGGGGGATGGTGAAGCTTTCTTT. The chain has TRBV6-6 and TRBJ1-1; possible D gene TRBD1, 5 bases. The CDR3 runs 14 residues. Trimming left V 0 bases short and J 7 bases short, with 12 bases between. Germline CDR1 MNHNY, CDR2 SVGAGI (reference sequence).

The CDR3 region is CASSFDVTGELFF. The CDR3 DNA sequence: TGCGCCAGCAGCTTCGACGTCACCGGGGAGCTGTTTTTT. The chain uses TRBV5-1 and TRBJ2-2; D remains unclear. Germline V lookup: CDR1 SGHRS, CDR2 YFSETQ. This CDR3 has 13 amino acids. Trimming stripped 2 bases from V and 4 bases from J, with 6 bases between.

In DNA form, the CDR3 reads TGTGCCAGCAGCTTAATGGCGGGGTACAATGAGCAGTTCTTC. It translates to CASSLMAGYNEQFF. The V call is TRBV7-3, the J call TRBJ2-1, with TRBD2 as a possible D gene (6 bases). CDR1 is SGHTA and CDR2 is FQGTGA in the germline V gene. The CDR3 is 14 amino acids. V lost 1 base to trimming and J lost 4 bases, with 8 bases between them.

In DNA form, the CDR3 reads TGCGCCAGCAGCTCCGGGGACCCCTATGGCTACACCTTC. Its protein is CASSSGDPYGYTF. This rearrangement joins TRBV5-1 to TRBJ1-2; TRBD1 is a possible D gene (5 bases). Trimming stripped 3 bases from V and 4 bases from J, with 10 bases between. The CDR3 contains 13 residues. The germline V gene encodes CDR1 SGHRS and CDR2 YFSETQ.

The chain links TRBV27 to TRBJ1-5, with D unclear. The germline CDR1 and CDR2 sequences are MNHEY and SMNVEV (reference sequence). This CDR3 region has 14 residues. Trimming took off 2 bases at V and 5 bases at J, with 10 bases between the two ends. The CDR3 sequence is CASSLRGSHQPQHF. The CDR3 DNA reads TGTGCCAGCAGTTTACGGGGTAGTCATCAGCCCCAGCATTTT.

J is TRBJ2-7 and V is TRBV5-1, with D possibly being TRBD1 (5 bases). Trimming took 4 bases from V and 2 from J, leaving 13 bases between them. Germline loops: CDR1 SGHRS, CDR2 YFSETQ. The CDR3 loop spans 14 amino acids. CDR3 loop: CASSRGAEPYEQYF. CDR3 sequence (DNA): TGCGCCAGCAGCCGTGGGGCGGAACCCTACGAGCAGTACTTC.

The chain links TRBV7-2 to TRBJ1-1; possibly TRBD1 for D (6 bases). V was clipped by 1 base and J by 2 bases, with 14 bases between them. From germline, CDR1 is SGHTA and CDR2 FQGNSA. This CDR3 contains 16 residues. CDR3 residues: CASSLEGTSTNTEAFF. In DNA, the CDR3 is TGTGCCAGCAGCTTAGAGGGGACAAGTACAAACACTGAAGCTTTCTTT.

CDR3: CASSLFKGGGRRETQYF. For the CDR3, the DNA is TGTGCCAGCAGCCTCTTCAAGGGCGGGGGGCGACGGGAGACCCAGTACTTC. The rearrangement links TRBV27 to TRBJ2-5; 8 positions agree with TRBD2. V lost 6 bases, J lost 5 bases, and 17 bases stayed unmatched. In germline, CDR1 is MNHEY, CDR2 SMNVEV (reference sequence). The CDR3 sequence is 17 residues long.

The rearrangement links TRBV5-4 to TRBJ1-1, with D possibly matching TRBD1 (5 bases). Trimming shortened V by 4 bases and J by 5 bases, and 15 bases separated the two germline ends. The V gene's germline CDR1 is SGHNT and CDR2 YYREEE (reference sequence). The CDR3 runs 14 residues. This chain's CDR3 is CASSGGGYVTEAFF. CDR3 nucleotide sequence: TGTGCCAGCAGCGGCGGGGGGTATGTAACTGAAGCTTTCTTT. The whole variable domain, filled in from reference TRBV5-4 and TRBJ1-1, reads ETGVTQSPTHLIKTRGQQVTLRCSSQSGHNTVSWYQQALGQGPQFIFQYYREEENGRGNFPPRFSGLQFPNYSSELNVNALELDDSALYLCASSGGGYVTEAFFGQGTRLTVV.

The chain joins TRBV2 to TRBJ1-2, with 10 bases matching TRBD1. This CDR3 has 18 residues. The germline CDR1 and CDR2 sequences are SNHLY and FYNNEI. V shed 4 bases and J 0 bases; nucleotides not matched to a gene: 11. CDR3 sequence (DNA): TGTGCCAGCAGTGGAACCCGGGACAGGGGAGGATCTAACTATGGCTACACCTTC. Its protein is CASSGTRDRGGSNYGYTF. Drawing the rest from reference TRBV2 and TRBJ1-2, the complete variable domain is EPEVTQTPSHQVTQMGQEVILRCVPISNHLYFYWYRQILGQKVEFLVSFYNNEISEKSEIFDDQFSVERPDGSNFTLKIRSTKLEDSAMYFCASSGTRDRGGSNYGYTFGSGTRLTVV.

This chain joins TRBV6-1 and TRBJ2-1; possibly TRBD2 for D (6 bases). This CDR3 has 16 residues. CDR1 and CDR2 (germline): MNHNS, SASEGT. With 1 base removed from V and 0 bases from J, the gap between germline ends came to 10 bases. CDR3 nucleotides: TGTGCCAGCAGTGAAGGGAAGGGACTCTCCTACAATGAGCAGTTCTTC. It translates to CASSEGKGLSYNEQFF.